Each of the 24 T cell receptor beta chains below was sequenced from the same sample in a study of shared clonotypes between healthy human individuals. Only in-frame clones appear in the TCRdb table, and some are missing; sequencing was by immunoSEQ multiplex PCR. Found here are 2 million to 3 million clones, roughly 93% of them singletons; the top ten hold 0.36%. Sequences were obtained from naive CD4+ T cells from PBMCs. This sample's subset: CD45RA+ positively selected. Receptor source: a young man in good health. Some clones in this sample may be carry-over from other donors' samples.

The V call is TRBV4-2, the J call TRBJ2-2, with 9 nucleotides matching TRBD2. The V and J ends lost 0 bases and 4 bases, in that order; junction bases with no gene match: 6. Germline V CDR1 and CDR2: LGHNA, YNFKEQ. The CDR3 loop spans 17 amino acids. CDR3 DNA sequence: TGTGCCAGCAGCCAAGATGGTAGGCGGGAGGGCACCGGGGAGCTGTTTTTT. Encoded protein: CASSQDGRREGTGELFF.

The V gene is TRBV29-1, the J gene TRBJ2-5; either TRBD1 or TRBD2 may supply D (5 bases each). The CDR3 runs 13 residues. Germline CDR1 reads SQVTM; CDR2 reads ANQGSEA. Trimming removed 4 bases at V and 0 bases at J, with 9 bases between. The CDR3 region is CSVVRGYQETQYF. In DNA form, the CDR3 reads TGCAGCGTTGTCCGGGGCTACCAAGAGACCCAGTACTTC. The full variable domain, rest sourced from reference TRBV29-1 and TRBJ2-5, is SAVISQKPSRDICQRGTSLTIQCQVDSQVTMMFWYRQQPGQSLTLIATANQGSEATYESGFVIDKFPISRPNLTFSTLTVSNMSPEDSSIYLCSVVRGYQETQYFGPGTRLLVL.

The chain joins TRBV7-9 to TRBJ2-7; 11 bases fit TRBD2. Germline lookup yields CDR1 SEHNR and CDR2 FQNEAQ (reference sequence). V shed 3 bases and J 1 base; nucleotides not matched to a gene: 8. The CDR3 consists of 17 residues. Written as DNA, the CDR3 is TGTGCCAGCAGCTTCAAGGGCACTAGCGGGAGTTCCTACGAGCAGTACTTC. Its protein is CASSFKGTSGSSYEQYF.

CDR3 bases: TGTGCCAGCAGCTGGGACAGGGAAACTTCACCCCTCCACTTT. Protein: CASSWDRETSPLHF. The V gene is TRBV28, the J gene TRBJ1-6; 9 bases agree with TRBD1. V lost 6 bases, J lost 9 bases, and 6 bases stayed unmatched. The CDR3 has 14 amino acids. The germline CDR1 and CDR2 sequences are MDHEN and SYDVKM. Supplemented by reference TRBV28 and TRBJ1-6, the full variable domain reads DVKVTQSSRYLVKRTGEKVFLECVQDMDHENMFWYRQDPGLGLRLIYFSYDVKMKEKGDIPEGYSVSREKKERFSLILESASTNQTSMYLCASSWDRETSPLHFGNGTRLTVT.

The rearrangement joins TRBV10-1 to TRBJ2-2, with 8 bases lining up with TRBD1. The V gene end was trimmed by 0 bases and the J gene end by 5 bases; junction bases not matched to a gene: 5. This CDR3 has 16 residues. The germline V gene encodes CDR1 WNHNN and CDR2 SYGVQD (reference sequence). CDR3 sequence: CASSESRTGRTGELFF. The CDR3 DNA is TGCGCCAGCAGTGAGTCGCGGACAGGGAGAACCGGGGAGCTGTTTTTT.

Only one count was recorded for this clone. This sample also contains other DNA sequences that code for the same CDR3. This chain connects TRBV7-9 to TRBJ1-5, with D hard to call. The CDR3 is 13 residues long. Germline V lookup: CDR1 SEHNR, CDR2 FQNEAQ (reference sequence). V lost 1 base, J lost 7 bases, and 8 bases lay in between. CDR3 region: CASSLVEGQPQHF. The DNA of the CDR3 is TGTGCCAGCAGCTTAGTGGAGGGACAGCCCCAGCATTTT.

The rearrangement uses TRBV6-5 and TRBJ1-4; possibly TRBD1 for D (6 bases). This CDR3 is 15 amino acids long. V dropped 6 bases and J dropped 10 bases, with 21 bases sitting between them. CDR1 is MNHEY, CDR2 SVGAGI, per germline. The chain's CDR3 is CASRIVQGPGGKLFF. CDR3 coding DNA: TGTGCCAGCAGAATCGTACAGGGCCCTGGGGGAAAACTGTTTTTT.

The CDR3 DNA is TGCGCCAGCAGCCTCCAGACAGGGTACTCTTCCTACTCTGGAAACACCATATATTTT. Translation: CASSLQTGYSSYSGNTIYF. V is TRBV4-1 and J is TRBJ1-3; 7 bases map to TRBD1. This CDR3 spans 19 amino acids. Per germline, CDR1 MGHRA and CDR2 YSYEKL. V lost 4 bases, J lost 0 bases, and 15 bases stayed unmatched.

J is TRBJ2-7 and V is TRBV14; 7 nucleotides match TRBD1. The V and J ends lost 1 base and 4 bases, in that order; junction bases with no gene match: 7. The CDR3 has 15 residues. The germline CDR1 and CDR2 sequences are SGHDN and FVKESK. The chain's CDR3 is CASSQARGGAYEQYF. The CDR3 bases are TGTGCCAGCAGCCAAGCGAGAGGGGGCGCGTACGAGCAGTACTTC.

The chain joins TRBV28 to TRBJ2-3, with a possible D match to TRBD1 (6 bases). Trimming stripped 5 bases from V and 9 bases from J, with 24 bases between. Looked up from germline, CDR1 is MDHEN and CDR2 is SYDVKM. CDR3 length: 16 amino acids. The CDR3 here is CASSSDRPLPGGTQYF. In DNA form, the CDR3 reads TGTGCCAGCAGTAGCGACAGGCCCTTACCGGGTGGGACGCAGTATTTT.

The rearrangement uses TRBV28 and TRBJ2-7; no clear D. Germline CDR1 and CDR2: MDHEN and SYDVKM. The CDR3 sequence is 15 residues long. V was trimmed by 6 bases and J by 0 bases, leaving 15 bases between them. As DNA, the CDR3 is TGTGCCAGCAGCCCGCCAAGGGCTTCCTCCTACGAGCAGTACTTC. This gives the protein CASSPPRASSYEQYF.

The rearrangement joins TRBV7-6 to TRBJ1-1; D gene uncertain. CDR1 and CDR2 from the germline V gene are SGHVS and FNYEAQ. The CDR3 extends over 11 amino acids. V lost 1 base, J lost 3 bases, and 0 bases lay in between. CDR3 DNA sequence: TGTGCCAGCAGCTTAGACACTGAAGCTTTCTTT. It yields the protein CASSLDTEAFF.

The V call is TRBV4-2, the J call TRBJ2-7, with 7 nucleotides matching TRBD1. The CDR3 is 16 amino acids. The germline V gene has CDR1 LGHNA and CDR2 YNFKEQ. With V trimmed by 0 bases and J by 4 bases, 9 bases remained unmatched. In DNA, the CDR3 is TGTGCCAGCAGCCAAGATGGGACAGCGACGTGGTACGAGCAGTACTTC. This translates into CASSQDGTATWYEQYF.

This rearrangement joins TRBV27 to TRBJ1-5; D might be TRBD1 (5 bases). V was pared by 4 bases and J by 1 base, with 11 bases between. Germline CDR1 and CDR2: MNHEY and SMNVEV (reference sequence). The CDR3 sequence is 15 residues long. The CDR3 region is CASSSRRGSNQPQHF. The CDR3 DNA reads TGTGCCAGCAGTTCTCGAAGGGGCAGCAATCAGCCCCAGCATTTT.

This chain's CDR3 is CASSLKVGRPESSYEQYF. The DNA of the CDR3 is TGTGCCAGCAGTTTAAAGGTTGGGCGGCCTGAGAGCTCCTACGAGCAGTACTTC. The chain is built from TRBV28 and TRBJ2-7, with D uncertain. There are 18 residues in the CDR3. The germline gives CDR1 MDHEN, CDR2 SYDVKM. V was trimmed by 2 bases and J by 0 bases, leaving 20 bases between them.

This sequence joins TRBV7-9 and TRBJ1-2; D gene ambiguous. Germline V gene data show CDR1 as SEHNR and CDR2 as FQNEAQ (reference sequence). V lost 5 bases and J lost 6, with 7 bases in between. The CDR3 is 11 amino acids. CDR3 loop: CASSPLDGYTF. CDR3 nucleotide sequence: TGTGCCAGCAGCCCCCTGGATGGCTACACCTTC. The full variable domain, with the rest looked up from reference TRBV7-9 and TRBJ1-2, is DTGVSQNPRHKITKRGQNVTFRCDPISEHNRLYWYRQTLGQGPEFLTYFQNEAQLEKSRLLSDRFSAERPKGSFSTLEIQRTEQGDSAMYLCASSPLDGYTFGSGTRLTVV.

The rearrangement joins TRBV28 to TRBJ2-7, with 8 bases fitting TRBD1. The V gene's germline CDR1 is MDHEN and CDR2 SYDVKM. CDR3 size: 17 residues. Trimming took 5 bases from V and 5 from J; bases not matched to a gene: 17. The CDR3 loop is CASSRTTGDRRLHEQYF. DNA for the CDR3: TGTGCCAGCAGTCGGACAACTGGGGACAGGAGGCTCCACGAGCAGTACTTC. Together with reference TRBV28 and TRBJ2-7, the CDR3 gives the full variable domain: DVKVTQSSRYLVKRTGEKVFLECVQDMDHENMFWYRQDPGLGLRLIYFSYDVKMKEKGDIPEGYSVSREKKERFSLILESASTNQTSMYLCASSRTTGDRRLHEQYFGPGTRLTVT.

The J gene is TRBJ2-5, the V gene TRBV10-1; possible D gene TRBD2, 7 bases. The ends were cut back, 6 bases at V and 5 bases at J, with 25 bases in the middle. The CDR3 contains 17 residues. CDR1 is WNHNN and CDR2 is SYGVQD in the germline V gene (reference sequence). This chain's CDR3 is CASSEERSGGLTETQYF. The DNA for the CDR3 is TGCGCCAGCAGCGAGGAGCGTTCGGGGGGCTTGACGGAGACCCAGTACTTC.

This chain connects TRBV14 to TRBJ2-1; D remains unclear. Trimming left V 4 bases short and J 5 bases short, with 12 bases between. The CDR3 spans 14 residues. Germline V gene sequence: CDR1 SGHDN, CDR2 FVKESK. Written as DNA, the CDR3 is TGTGCCAGCAGCCGACTTTTTGGTAACAATGAGCAGTTCTTC. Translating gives CASSRLFGNNEQFF.

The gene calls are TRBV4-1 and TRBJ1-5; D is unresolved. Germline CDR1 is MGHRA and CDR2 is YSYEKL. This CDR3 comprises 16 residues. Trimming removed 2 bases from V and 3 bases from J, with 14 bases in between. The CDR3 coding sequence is TGCGCCAGCAGCCAAAACCGGGTCCCAAACAATCAGCCCCAGCATTTT. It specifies CASSQNRVPNNQPQHF.

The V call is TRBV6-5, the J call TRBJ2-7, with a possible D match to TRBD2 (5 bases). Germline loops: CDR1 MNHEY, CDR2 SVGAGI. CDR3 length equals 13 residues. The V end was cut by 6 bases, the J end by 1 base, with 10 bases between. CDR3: CASSNRESYEQYF. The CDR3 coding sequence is TGTGCCAGCAGCAACCGGGAATCCTACGAGCAGTACTTC.

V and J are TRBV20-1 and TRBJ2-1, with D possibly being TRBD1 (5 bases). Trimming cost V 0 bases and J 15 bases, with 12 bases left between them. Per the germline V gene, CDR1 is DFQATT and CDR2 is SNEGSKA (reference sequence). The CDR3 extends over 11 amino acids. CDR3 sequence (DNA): TGCAGTGCTAGAGACAGGGAAGTCCTGTTCTTC. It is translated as CSARDREVLFF.

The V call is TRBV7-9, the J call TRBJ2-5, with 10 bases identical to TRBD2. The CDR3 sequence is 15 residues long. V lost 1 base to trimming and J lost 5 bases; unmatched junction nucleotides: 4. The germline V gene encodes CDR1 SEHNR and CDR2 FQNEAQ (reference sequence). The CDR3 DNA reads TGTGCCAGCAGCTTAGGGCTAGCGGGAGCGGAGACCCAGTACTTC. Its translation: CASSLGLAGAETQYF. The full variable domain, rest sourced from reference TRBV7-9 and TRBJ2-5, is DTGVSQNPRHKITKRGQNVTFRCDPISEHNRLYWYRQTLGQGPEFLTYFQNEAQLEKSRLLSDRFSAERPKGSFSTLEIQRTEQGDSAMYLCASSLGLAGAETQYFGPGTRLLVL.

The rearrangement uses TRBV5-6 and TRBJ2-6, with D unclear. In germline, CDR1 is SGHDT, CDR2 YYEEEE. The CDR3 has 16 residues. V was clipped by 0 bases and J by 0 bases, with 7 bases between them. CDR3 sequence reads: CASSLGGVSGANVLTF. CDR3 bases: TGTGCCAGCAGCTTGGGTGGGGTCTCTGGGGCCAACGTCCTGACTTTC.